This T cell receptor beta chain appears in the sequencing data of a study of shared clonotypes between healthy human individuals. Study-wide points: The study found lower generation probabilities in non-shared clonotypes than in those shared by all four donors. Represented diversity (both genetic and exposure-history) was limited by the small number of donors.

With regard to this clone: Its antigen is not known.

The table came from immunoSEQ multiplex PCR; TCRdb's copy has only in-frame clones and leaves some out. The sample lists about 1.1 million clones; around 77% were seen once. The CDR3 is made up of 15 amino acids. V was shortened by 6 bases and J by 0 bases, with 13 bases between the two germline ends. Germline CDR1 MDHEN, CDR2 SYDVKM. Donors comprised only Caucasian adults living in Nashville, Tennessee. The clonotype was recovered from a young man in good health. Some clones in this sample may be carry-over from other donors' samples. The chain combines TRBV28 with TRBJ2-3; D may be TRBD2 (5 bases). Sequenced: memory CD4+ T cells from PBMCs. As for subset: CD45RA-negative fraction. The CDR3 DNA sequence: TGTGCCAGCAGCCCAGGAGCGGCTAGCACAGATACGCAGTATTTT. Translation gives CASSPGAASTDTQYF.